Listed below are T cell receptor beta chains from one sample, sequenced in a study of radiotherapy plus CTLA-4 blockade in lung cancer. The table came from immunoSEQ multiplex PCR; TCRdb's copy has only in-frame clones and leaves some out. The sample lists just over 60,000 clones; approximately 80% were seen once. The source was peripheral blood, collected from a patient treated with radiotherapy plus ipilimumab. These receptors were collected from a human donor with non-small cell lung cancer who had a complete response to radiotherapy plus ipilimumab. Both conserved end residues are part of each CDR3. A D gene is named only where the DNA matches it firmly. Clone sizes are given selectively: once, few, many, or a class where the clone is expanded.

v_call	j_call	clone_size	d_call	cdr3_length	cdr3_nt	cdr3_aa
TRBV11-2	TRBJ2-2	NA	NA	13	TGTGCCAGCAGCTCATCTGTGGCCGGGGAGCTGTTTTTT	CASSSSVAGELFF
TRBV5-1	TRBJ2-7	NA	NA	14	TGCGCCAGCAGCGGGGGTGAGACGGGCCACGAGCAGTACTTC	CASSGGETGHEQYF
TRBV30	TRBJ2-7	NA	NA	12	TGTGCCTGGAAATTGGTAGGATACGAGCAGTACTTC	CAWKLVGYEQYF
TRBV4-2	TRBJ2-3	once	TRBD2	17	TGTGCCAGCAGCCAAGATCTGTTAGCGGGGGGCTCCAATACGCAGTATTTT	CASSQDLLAGGSNTQYF
TRBV30	TRBJ1-5	few	NA	13	TGTGCCTGGAGTGTGCAGGGGAATCAGCCCCAGCATTTT	CAWSVQGNQPQHF
TRBV18	TRBJ2-6	NA	TRBD1	15	TGTGCCAGCTCACCCGACAGGGCTGGGGCCAACGTCCTGACTTTC	CASSPDRAGANVLTF
TRBV18	TRBJ1-3	once	NA	14	TGTGCCAGCTCACCAGCAGACTCTGGAAACACCATATATTTT	CASSPADSGNTIYF
TRBV28	TRBJ1-5	once	TRBD1	17	TGTGCCAGCAGTTTATATGGACAGGGACGATTTGGACAGCCCCAGCATTTT	CASSLYGQGRFGQPQHF
TRBV7-2	TRBJ2-7	NA	NA	17	TGTGCCAGCAGCTGGGAGATGACAGGATGGAAATCCTACGAGCAGTACTTC	CASSWEMTGWKSYEQYF
TRBV9	TRBJ2-1	NA	NA	15	TGTGCCAGCAGCAGAGCGGGACATTTGGGGAATGAGCAGTTCTTC	CASSRAGHLGNEQFF
TRBV4-1	TRBJ2-4	NA	TRBD2	16	TGCGCCAGCAGCCAAGGACTAGCGGGACTACTAAACATTCAGTACTTC	CASSQGLAGLLNIQYF
TRBV7-9	TRBJ2-5	once	TRBD2	17	TGTGCCAGCAGCTTATTAGTTGCGGGAGGGCCAGGAGAGACCCAGTACTTC	CASSLLVAGGPGETQYF
TRBV18	TRBJ2-7	NA	TRBD2	16	TGTGCCAGCTCACCACAAGCTAGCGGAATCTCCTACGAGCAGTACTTC	CASSPQASGISYEQYF
TRBV18	TRBJ1-2	few	NA	15	TGTGCCAGCTCACCGCAGGATGACAGAAACTATGGCTACACCTTC	CASSPQDDRNYGYTF
TRBV5-1	TRBJ2-1	few	NA	14	TGCGCCAGCAGCTTGGTGTCGGCAGCCCCTGAGCAGTTCTTC	CASSLVSAAPEQFF
TRBV18	TRBJ2-1	NA	NA	15	TGTGCCAGCTCACCAACAGGGCCCCTAAGCAATGAGCAGTTCTTC	CASSPTGPLSNEQFF
TRBV2	TRBJ1-3	NA	NA	14	TGTGCCAGCAGTGAACCTCGATCCGGAAACACCATATATTTT	CASSEPRSGNTIYF
TRBV19	TRBJ1-1	NA	NA	14	TGTGCCAGTAGCCCCATCGCCAGGGACACTGAAGCTTTCTTT	CASSPIARDTEAFF
TRBV11-2	TRBJ1-4	once	NA	15	TGTGCCAGCAGCTTCCCGGCCGCAACTAATGAAAAACTGTTTTTT	CASSFPAATNEKLFF
TRBV7-9	TRBJ1-4	NA	NA	16	TGTGCCAGCAGCTTAAGGAGTGCGTCTACTAATGAAAAACTGTTTTTT	CASSLRSASTNEKLFF
TRBV7-9	TRBJ1-2	few	NA	11	TGTGCCAGCAGCATAGGATCTGGCTACACCTTC	CASSIGSGYTF
TRBV6-5	TRBJ2-5	NA	NA	14	TGTGCCAGCAGTTACGATGGGCGGAGAGAGACCCAGTACTTC	CASSYDGRRETQYF
TRBV5-4	TRBJ1-5	NA	NA	14	TGTGCCAGCAGCTTTCCGGGGGCGAATCAGCCCCAGCATTTT	CASSFPGANQPQHF
TRBV6-5	TRBJ2-2	NA	NA	16	TGTGCCAGCAGTTACAGGACAGAAACGAACACCGGGGAGCTGTTTTTT	CASSYRTETNTGELFF
TRBV11-3	TRBJ1-2	NA	TRBD1	12	TGTGCCAGCAGCTTAGGGACAGGGAGCTACACCTTC	CASSLGTGSYTF
TRBV7-9	TRBJ1-1	NA	TRBD1	11	TGTGCCAGCAGCCGTTACAGGGGAGCTTTCTTT	CASSRYRGAFF
TRBV14	TRBJ1-4	NA	NA	13	TGTGCCAGCAGCCCGACAGATGAGTGGAAACTGTTTTTT	CASSPTDEWKLFF
TRBV6-1	TRBJ2-7	NA	NA	15	TGTGCCAGCAGTGAAACCGGGACAATAAACTACGAGCAGTACTTC	CASSETGTINYEQYF
TRBV30	TRBJ1-3	NA	NA	11	TGTGCCTGGGACACTGGAAACACCATATATTTT	CAWDTGNTIYF
TRBV19	TRBJ2-1	few	NA	19	TGTGCCAGTAGTCCCCATCTGAGTGGGAGGTTCACCTCCTACAATGAGCAGTTCTTC	CASSPHLSGRFTSYNEQFF
TRBV6-5	TRBJ2-1	NA	TRBD1	15	TGTGCCAGCAGTCCCGGAAGGGGGCGCTTCAATGAGCAGTTCTTC	CASSPGRGRFNEQFF
TRBV7-9	TRBJ2-5	once	TRBD2	16	TGTGCCAGCAGCTTAGCTGCGGGAGGTAGGGCAGAGACCCAGTACTTC	CASSLAAGGRAETQYF